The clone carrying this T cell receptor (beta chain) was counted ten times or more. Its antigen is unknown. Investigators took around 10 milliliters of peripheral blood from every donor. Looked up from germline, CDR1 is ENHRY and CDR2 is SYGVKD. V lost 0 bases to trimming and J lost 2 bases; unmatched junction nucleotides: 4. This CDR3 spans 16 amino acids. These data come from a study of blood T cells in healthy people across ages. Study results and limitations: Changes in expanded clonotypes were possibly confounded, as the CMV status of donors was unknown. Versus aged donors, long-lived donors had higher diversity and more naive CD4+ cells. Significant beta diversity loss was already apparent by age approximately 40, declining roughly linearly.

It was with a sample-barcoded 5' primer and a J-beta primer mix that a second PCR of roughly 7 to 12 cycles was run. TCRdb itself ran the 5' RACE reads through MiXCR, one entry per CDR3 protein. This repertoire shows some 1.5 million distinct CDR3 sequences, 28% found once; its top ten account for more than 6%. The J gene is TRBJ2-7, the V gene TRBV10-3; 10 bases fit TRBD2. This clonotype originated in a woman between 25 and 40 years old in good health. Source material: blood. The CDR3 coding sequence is TGTGCCATCAGTGAGTCCCTAGCGGGGGTGGCCTACGAGCAGTACTTC. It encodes CAISESLAGVAYEQYF.